This TCR beta chain is drawn from a study of blood T cell repertoires in COVID-19. Assay: immunoSEQ multiplex PCR; the TCRdb copy retains only in-frame clones and omits some. Altogether approximately 200,000 clones are present, roughly four fifths being singletons, with the ten largest covering over 9.5%. Cohort 3 donors counted as recovered after two negative PCRs, clearance, or resolved symptoms. With V trimmed by 2 bases and J by 5 bases, 5 bases remained unmatched. This CDR3 comprises 14 residues. Per germline, CDR1 MNHEY and CDR2 SMNVEV (reference sequence). This sequence was found in a man aged 40-49 years who had recovered from COVID-19. This chain uses TRBV27 with TRBJ2-5, with 7 bases lining up with TRBD1. Sequencing was done on a sample of PBMCs or T cells enriched from blood (not recorded which). Here the CDR3 reads CASSLEGARETQYF. The CDR3 DNA sequence: TGTGCCAGCAGTTTAGAGGGGGCAAGGGAGACCCAGTACTTC.